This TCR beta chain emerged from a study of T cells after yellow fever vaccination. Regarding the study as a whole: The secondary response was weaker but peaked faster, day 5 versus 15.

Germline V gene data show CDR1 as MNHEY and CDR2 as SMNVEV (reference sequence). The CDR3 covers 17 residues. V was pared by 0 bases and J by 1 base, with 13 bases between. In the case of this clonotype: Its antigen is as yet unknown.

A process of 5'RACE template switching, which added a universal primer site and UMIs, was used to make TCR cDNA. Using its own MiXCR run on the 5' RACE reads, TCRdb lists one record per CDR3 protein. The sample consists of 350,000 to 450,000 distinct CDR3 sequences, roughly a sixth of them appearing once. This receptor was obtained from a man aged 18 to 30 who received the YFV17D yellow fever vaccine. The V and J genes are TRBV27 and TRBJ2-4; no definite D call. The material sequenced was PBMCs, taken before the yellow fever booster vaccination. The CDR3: CASSLSVRDSAKNIQYF. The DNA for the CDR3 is TGTGCCAGCAGTTTATCGGTTAGGGATTCGGCCAAAAACATTCAGTACTTC.